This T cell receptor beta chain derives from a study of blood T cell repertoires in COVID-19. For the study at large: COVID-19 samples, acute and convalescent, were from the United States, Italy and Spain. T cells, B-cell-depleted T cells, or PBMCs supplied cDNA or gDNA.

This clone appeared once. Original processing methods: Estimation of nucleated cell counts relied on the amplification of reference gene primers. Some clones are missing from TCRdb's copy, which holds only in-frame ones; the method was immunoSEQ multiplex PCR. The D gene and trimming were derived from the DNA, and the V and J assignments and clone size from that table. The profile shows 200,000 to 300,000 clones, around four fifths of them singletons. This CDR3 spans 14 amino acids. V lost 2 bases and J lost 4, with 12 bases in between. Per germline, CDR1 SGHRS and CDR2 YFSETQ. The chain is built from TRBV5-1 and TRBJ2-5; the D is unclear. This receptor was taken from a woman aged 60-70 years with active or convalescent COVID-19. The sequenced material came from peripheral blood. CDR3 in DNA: TGCGCCAGCAGCTTAACACGATCGCCAGAGACCCAGTACTTC. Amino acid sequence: CASSLTRSPETQYF.